The next 9 T cell receptor beta chains were all read from a single sample in a study of Ad26.COV2.S vaccination and SARS-CoV-2 variants. Specified treatment: about 20 received Ad26.COV2.S at low or high dose, single or two shots; five or six received placebo; per-sample allocation not given. Day 63 following the first vaccine or placebo injection was when the samples were taken. The repertoire was sequenced with immunoSEQ multiplex PCR; TCRdb's copy has only in-frame clones and lacks some. The sample shows more than 300,000 clones, about 86% of them seen only once. The sequenced sample was peripheral blood, obtained in a trial of Ad26.COV2.S vaccine versus placebo. These receptors were collected from a person aged 18 to 59 who received the Ad26.COV2.S COVID-19 vaccine or a placebo.

The V call is TRBV7-2, the J call TRBJ2-5; 7 nucleotides match TRBD2. Germline V lookup: CDR1 SGHTA, CDR2 FQGNSA. CDR3 length: 14 residues. Unmatched junction bases numbered 4, after V lost 4 bases and J lost 2 bases. The DNA of the CDR3 is TGTGCCAGCAGCTGGAGCGGGGTTCAAGAGACCCAGTACTTC. It yields the protein CASSWSGVQETQYF.

V usage is TRBV6-5 and J usage is TRBJ1-3; 9 bases agree with TRBD1. Germline CDR1 MNHEY, CDR2 SVGAGI. Trimming at V came to 0 bases and at J to 3 bases, leaving 3 bases not matched to a gene. The CDR3 has 16 residues. CDR3 sequence: CASSYSDRGGGNTIYF. CDR3 in DNA: TGTGCCAGCAGTTACTCGGACAGGGGTGGTGGAAACACCATATATTTT.

J is TRBJ2-1 and V is TRBV10-3, with D hard to call. V lost 5 bases and J lost 8, with 10 bases in between. Germline CDR1 ENHRY, CDR2 SYGVKD. The CDR3 has 12 residues. The CDR3 spells CAISLSLDEQFF. Here the CDR3 DNA reads TGTGCCATCAGTCTTAGTTTAGATGAGCAGTTCTTC.

V is TRBV28 and J is TRBJ2-7; either TRBD1 or TRBD2 may fit D (6 bases each). The germline gives CDR1 MDHEN, CDR2 SYDVKM. The CDR3 extends over 16 amino acids. V lost 3 bases, J lost 1 base, and 16 bases lay in between. CDR3 sequence reads: CASSLPPGAGSYEQYF. The CDR3 DNA is TGTGCCAGCAGTTTGCCCCCGGGGGCTGGGTCCTACGAGCAGTACTTC.

The chain couples TRBV5-1 to TRBJ1-1, with 8 bases lining up with TRBD1. The CDR3 loop spans 16 amino acids. Trimming at V came to 4 bases and at J to 2 bases, leaving 10 bases not matched to a gene. Per the germline V gene, CDR1 is SGHRS and CDR2 is YFSETQ. This CDR3 is CASSVRQGRRNTEAFF. CDR3 DNA: TGCGCCAGCAGCGTCCGACAGGGGCGTCGCAACACTGAAGCTTTCTTT.

J is TRBJ2-2 and V is TRBV7-3; 8 bases align to TRBD1. V lost 4 bases, J lost 0 bases, and 4 bases stayed unmatched. This CDR3 contains 16 residues. CDR1 is SGHTA, CDR2 FQGTGA, per germline. The CDR3 region has the DNA TGTGCCAGCAGCTCACCGGACAGGGCGAACACCGGGGAGCTGTTTTTT. Translation gives CASSSPDRANTGELFF.

The CDR3 loop is CASSRRDSQETQYF. The DNA of the CDR3 is TGTGCCAGTAGTAGGCGGGACAGCCAAGAGACCCAGTACTTC. V usage is TRBV19 and J usage is TRBJ2-5; D perhaps matches TRBD1 (7 bases). CDR3 length equals 14 residues. V lost 4 bases to trimming and J lost 1 base, with 10 bases between them. Germline loops: CDR1 LNHDA, CDR2 SQIVND (reference sequence).

V and J are TRBV19 and TRBJ1-1; D ambiguous. The CDR3 sequence is 13 residues long. The germline V gene has CDR1 LNHDA and CDR2 SQIVND (reference sequence). V was clipped by 4 bases and J by 3 bases, with 9 bases between them. CDR3 amino acids: CASSTFTDTEAFF. CDR3 DNA: TGTGCCAGTAGTACGTTTACGGACACTGAAGCTTTCTTT.

This clone occurred a few times. The V call is TRBV11-2, the J call TRBJ2-7, with D unresolved. Germline loops: CDR1 SGHAT, CDR2 FQNNGV. The CDR3 extends over 11 amino acids. Trimming left V 4 bases short and J 4 bases short, with 5 bases between. CDR3 sequence: CASSSRYEQYF. CDR3 nucleotides: TGTGCCAGCAGCTCCAGATACGAGCAGTACTTC.